This note documents a single T cell receptor beta chain sequence. Its antigen remains unknown. TCRdb analysed the RT-PCR reads with MiXCR anew, one entry per CDR3 protein. The sample consists of around 530,000 distinct CDR3 sequences, 12% of them appearing once. The data derive from a study of response to subunit inactivated influenza vaccine. Study observations and caveats: It was the authors' suggestion that each seasonal influenza vaccination recruits few new T cells.

V was clipped by 0 bases and J by 5 bases, with 13 bases between them. CDR3 length: 14 residues. Germline assignment: CDR1 DFQATT and CDR2 SNEGSKA (reference sequence). The chain uses TRBV20-1 and TRBJ2-5; D is perhaps TRBD2 (6 bases). The specimen was PBMCs from blood, collected on the day of vaccination. The receptor was derived from a man aged 50 to 60 who received an inactivated influenza vaccine. The CDR3 nucleotides are TGCAGTGCTAGAGATCGGGGGAGTTGGGAGACCCAGTACTTC. Protein: CSARDRGSWETQYF.